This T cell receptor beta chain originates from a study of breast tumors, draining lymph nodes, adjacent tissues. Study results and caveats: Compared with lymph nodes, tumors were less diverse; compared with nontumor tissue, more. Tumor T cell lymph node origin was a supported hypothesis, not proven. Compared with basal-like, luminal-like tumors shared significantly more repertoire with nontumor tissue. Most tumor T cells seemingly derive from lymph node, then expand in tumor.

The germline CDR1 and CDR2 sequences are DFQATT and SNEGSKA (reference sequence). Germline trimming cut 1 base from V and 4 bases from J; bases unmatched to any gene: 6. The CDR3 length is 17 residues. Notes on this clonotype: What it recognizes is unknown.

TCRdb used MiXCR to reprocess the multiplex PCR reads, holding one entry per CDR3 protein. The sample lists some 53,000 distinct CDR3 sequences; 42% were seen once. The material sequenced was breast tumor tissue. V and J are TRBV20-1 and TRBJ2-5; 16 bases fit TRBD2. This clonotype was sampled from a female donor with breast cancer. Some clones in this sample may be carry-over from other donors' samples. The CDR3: CSARVSGLAGGGETQYF. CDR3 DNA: TGCAGTGCTAGAGTTTCGGGACTAGCGGGGGGGGGAGAGACCCAGTACTTC.